This T cell receptor beta chain is drawn from a study of cytomegalovirus exposure and HLA in healthy donors. The study's findings and limits: Presence/absence comparisons presumed near-even sequencing depth among donors.

The germline V gene encodes CDR1 MRHNA and CDR2 SNTAGT. There are 14 residues in the CDR3. V lost 10 bases to trimming and J lost 7 bases; unmatched junction nucleotides: 10. PCR used 60 Vbeta primers and 13 Jbeta primers. Sequencing was performed with immunoSEQ multiplex PCR; in TCRdb, only in-frame clones are kept and a portion is missing. The sample shows over 95,000 clones, roughly 67% of them seen only once. Concerning this clone itself: Its specificity is not known.

Sequenced sample: PBMCs. The chain employs TRBV6-4 and TRBJ1-6; 7 positions agree with TRBD1. The TCR comes from a man aged 18 to 30 in good health and CMV-seropositive. The CDR3 region has the DNA TGTGCCACCAAGGACAGGCATAGGAATTCACCCCTCCACTTT. Translating gives CATKDRHRNSPLHF.